Listed below are T cell receptor beta chains from one sample, sequenced in a study of blood T cell repertoires in COVID-19. TCRdb keeps only in-frame clones here, not all; method: immunoSEQ multiplex PCR. This sample has 160,000 or so clones, with around 84% found just once. Sequencing was performed on PBMCs or T cells enriched from blood (not recorded which). The source is a woman aged 45 to 65 who had recovered from COVID-19. CDR3s include the opening cysteine and the closing phenylalanine or tryptophan. D genes are given only for firm matches. Clone size is not always given. Where it is, it says once, few, many or a class for expanded clones.

j_gene: TRBJ2-7; abundance: .; len: 14; d_gene: TRBD1; v_gene: TRBV28; CDR3nt: TGTGCCAGCAGTCCACGGACAGGGAAAAATGAGCAGTACTTC; CDR3aa: CASSPRTGKNEQYF
j_gene: TRBJ1-1; abundance: many; len: 14; d_gene: .; v_gene: TRBV7-9; CDR3nt: TGTGCCAGCAGGGTCTTCCAGGAAAACACTGAAGCTTTCTTT; CDR3aa: CASRVFQENTEAFF
j_gene: TRBJ2-1; abundance: .; len: 16; d_gene: TRBD2; v_gene: TRBV5-8; CDR3nt: TGTGCCAGCAGCCTAGCGGGGGGGCGCTCCTACAATGAGCAGTTCTTC; CDR3aa: CASSLAGGRSYNEQFF
j_gene: TRBJ1-6; abundance: .; len: 14; d_gene: .; v_gene: TRBV13; CDR3nt: TGTGCCAGCAGCCTGCAGGGCTATAATTCACCCCTCCACTTT; CDR3aa: CASSLQGYNSPLHF
j_gene: TRBJ2-7; abundance: .; len: 15; d_gene: TRBD2; v_gene: TRBV7-2; CDR3nt: TGTGCCAGCAGCTTAACAGCGGGAAAGTCGAACGAGCAGTACTTC; CDR3aa: CASSLTAGKSNEQYF
j_gene: TRBJ2-7; abundance: once; len: 14; d_gene: .; v_gene: TRBV5-6; CDR3nt: TGTGCCAGCAGCTTGGTGGCGGCTAACTACGAGCAGTACTTC; CDR3aa: CASSLVAANYEQYF
j_gene: TRBJ1-1; abundance: .; len: 13; d_gene: .; v_gene: TRBV18; CDR3nt: TGTGCCAGCTCACCACTGCAGGCCGGTGAAGCTTTCTTT; CDR3aa: CASSPLQAGEAFF
j_gene: TRBJ1-5; abundance: .; len: 15; d_gene: .; v_gene: TRBV4-3; CDR3nt: TGCGCCAGCAGCCAAGATTCGGGAGTCAGGCAGCCCCAGCATTTT; CDR3aa: CASSQDSGVRQPQHF
j_gene: TRBJ2-5; abundance: few; len: 15; d_gene: TRBD1; v_gene: TRBV5-1; CDR3nt: TGCGCCAGCAGCGAGACAGGGGATGAAGGAGAGACCCAGTACTTC; CDR3aa: CASSETGDEGETQYF
j_gene: TRBJ2-6; abundance: .; len: 13; d_gene: .; v_gene: TRBV20-1; CDR3nt: TGCAGTGCTAGTCAGGCTGGCGCCAACGTCCTGACTTTC; CDR3aa: CSASQAGANVLTF
j_gene: TRBJ1-1; abundance: .; len: 16; d_gene: .; v_gene: TRBV4-1; CDR3nt: TGCGCCAGCAGCCAAGCCCAAACTTGGGCCTACACTGAAGCTTTCTTT; CDR3aa: CASSQAQTWAYTEAFF
j_gene: TRBJ2-1; abundance: .; len: 16; d_gene: .; v_gene: TRBV19; CDR3nt: TGTGCCAGTAATGTTCCGAGGGGAGGGGGGTTCAATGAGCAGTTCTTC; CDR3aa: CASNVPRGGGFNEQFF
j_gene: TRBJ1-3; abundance: few; len: 17; d_gene: .; v_gene: TRBV13; CDR3nt: TGTGCCAGCAGCTCTCTGGGGGGGCGGATCTCTGGAAACACCATATATTTT; CDR3aa: CASSSLGGRISGNTIYF
j_gene: TRBJ2-1; abundance: few; len: 13; d_gene: .; v_gene: TRBV11-2; CDR3nt: TGTGCCAGCAGCTTAGGGACTTACAATGAGCAGTTCTTC; CDR3aa: CASSLGTYNEQFF
j_gene: TRBJ2-5; abundance: .; len: 14; d_gene: TRBD2; v_gene: TRBV24-1; CDR3nt: TGTGCCACCAGTGATCCGACTAGCCGGGAGACCCAGTACTTC; CDR3aa: CATSDPTSRETQYF
j_gene: TRBJ1-1; abundance: .; len: 14; d_gene: .; v_gene: TRBV5-1; CDR3nt: TGCGCCAGCAGCTTGGCCTGGGGGGTCACTGAAGCTTTCTTT; CDR3aa: CASSLAWGVTEAFF
j_gene: TRBJ1-5; abundance: once; len: 14; d_gene: TRBD1; v_gene: TRBV6-5; CDR3nt: TGTGCCAGCAGCCAGGACAGGGGCAATCAGCCCCAGCATTTT; CDR3aa: CASSQDRGNQPQHF
j_gene: TRBJ2-2; abundance: .; len: 13; d_gene: .; v_gene: TRBV7-2; CDR3nt: TGTGCCAGCAGCTTACGCGAGCCCGGGGAGCTGTTTTTT; CDR3aa: CASSLREPGELFF
j_gene: TRBJ1-3; abundance: .; len: 17; d_gene: .; v_gene: TRBV7-2; CDR3nt: TGTGCCAGCAGCTTAGTTGCGAGCGGAAGCTCTGGAAACACCATATATTTT; CDR3aa: CASSLVASGSSGNTIYF
j_gene: TRBJ1-1; abundance: .; len: 13; d_gene: TRBD1; v_gene: TRBV5-1; CDR3nt: TGCGCCAGCAGCCCCGGGACAGGGACTGAAGCTTTCTTT; CDR3aa: CASSPGTGTEAFF
j_gene: TRBJ1-1; abundance: .; len: 14; d_gene: .; v_gene: TRBV19; CDR3nt: TGTGCCAGTAGTATTGGGACACCTAACACTGAAGCTTTCTTT; CDR3aa: CASSIGTPNTEAFF
j_gene: TRBJ1-2; abundance: .; len: 15; d_gene: .; v_gene: TRBV7-2; CDR3nt: TGTGCCAGCAGCTTAGCGGCTGTCTCTCCTTCCGGCTACACCTTC; CDR3aa: CASSLAAVSPSGYTF
j_gene: TRBJ1-4; abundance: few; len: 17; d_gene: .; v_gene: TRBV4-3; CDR3nt: TGCGCCAGCAGCCAAGATCGATCGGACAGTACTAATGAAAAACTGTTTTTT; CDR3aa: CASSQDRSDSTNEKLFF
j_gene: TRBJ2-7; abundance: once; len: 15; d_gene: TRBD1; v_gene: TRBV5-1; CDR3nt: TGCGCCAGCAGCGGCAGGAGGGACAGGGATTACGAGCAGTACTTC; CDR3aa: CASSGRRDRDYEQYF
j_gene: TRBJ2-3; abundance: .; len: 12; d_gene: .; v_gene: TRBV10-3; CDR3nt: TGTGCCATCAGTGAGCAGGGGGATACGCAGTATTTT; CDR3aa: CAISEQGDTQYF
j_gene: TRBJ2-2; abundance: once; len: 15; d_gene: .; v_gene: TRBV18; CDR3nt: TGTGCCAGCTCACCGGAATCCGGGGGCACCGGGGAGCTGTTTTTT; CDR3aa: CASSPESGGTGELFF
j_gene: TRBJ2-3; abundance: .; len: 17; d_gene: .; v_gene: TRBV7-2; CDR3nt: TGTGCCAGCAGCTTAGATCAGGCAGCCCTGGGCACAGATACGCAGTATTTT; CDR3aa: CASSLDQAALGTDTQYF
j_gene: TRBJ2-1; abundance: .; len: 15; d_gene: .; v_gene: TRBV30; CDR3nt: TGTGCCTGGACCACGGACTGCAGCTCCTACAATGAGCAGTTCTTC; CDR3aa: CAWTTDCSSYNEQFF
j_gene: TRBJ1-6; abundance: few; len: 13; d_gene: TRBD1; v_gene: TRBV10-3; CDR3nt: TGTGCCATCGGGACAGGGGAGAGTTCACCCCTCCACTTT; CDR3aa: CAIGTGESSPLHF
j_gene: TRBJ1-1; abundance: .; len: 14; d_gene: .; v_gene: TRBV6-5; CDR3nt: TGTGCCAGCAGCCCCAGCGGGGGGTACCCTGAAGCTTTCTTT; CDR3aa: CASSPSGGYPEAFF
j_gene: TRBJ1-6; abundance: .; len: 16; d_gene: .; v_gene: TRBV11-1; CDR3nt: TGTGCCAGCAGCAATTACGACAGGCGCTATAATTCACCCCTCCACTTT; CDR3aa: CASSNYDRRYNSPLHF
j_gene: TRBJ2-5; abundance: .; len: 16; d_gene: .; v_gene: TRBV28; CDR3nt: TGTGCCAGCAGCTTGGGGCTGGGTCGTGGTGGGGAGACCCAGTACTTC; CDR3aa: CASSLGLGRGGETQYF
j_gene: TRBJ1-3; abundance: .; len: 17; d_gene: .; v_gene: TRBV7-8; CDR3nt: TGTGCCAGCAGCTTAACACCAGGGGAAGGCTCTGGAAACACCATATATTTT; CDR3aa: CASSLTPGEGSGNTIYF
j_gene: TRBJ2-3; abundance: .; len: 16; d_gene: .; v_gene: TRBV9; CDR3nt: TGTGCCAGCAGCGTAGGCCCTAGCCGGAGGGGAGATACGCAGTATTTT; CDR3aa: CASSVGPSRRGDTQYF
j_gene: TRBJ1-1; abundance: .; len: 13; d_gene: TRBD1; v_gene: TRBV19; CDR3nt: TGTGCCAGTAGTAAGTCAGGGGGCACTGAAGCTTTCTTT; CDR3aa: CASSKSGGTEAFF
j_gene: TRBJ2-4; abundance: .; len: 18; d_gene: TRBD1; v_gene: TRBV4-1; CDR3nt: TGCGCCAGCAGCCAAGTTATAAAACCGGGACAGGGTGAAAACATTCAGTACTTC; CDR3aa: CASSQVIKPGQGENIQYF
j_gene: TRBJ2-1; abundance: .; len: 14; d_gene: TRBD2; v_gene: TRBV20-1; CDR3nt: TGCAGTGCTAGTCCCAGCGGGAGGGCCGATGAGCAGTTCTTC; CDR3aa: CSASPSGRADEQFF
j_gene: TRBJ2-7; abundance: .; len: 16; d_gene: TRBD2; v_gene: TRBV7-8; CDR3nt: TGTGCCAGCAGCCCCGAGCTGACTAGCGGATCCTACGAGCAGTACTTC; CDR3aa: CASSPELTSGSYEQYF
j_gene: TRBJ2-5; abundance: .; len: 14; d_gene: .; v_gene: TRBV19; CDR3nt: TGTGCCAGTACCCTCGACCTGGGGGGAGAGACCCAGTACTTC; CDR3aa: CASTLDLGGETQYF